These 17 T cell receptor beta chains were all obtained from the same sample, sequenced in a study of T cell repertoires in cytomegalovirus infection. The antigens these receptors bind are not known. One entry per CDR3 protein results from TCRdb running MiXCR on the reads. The profile shows roughly 150,000 distinct CDR3 sequences, approximately 30% of them singletons. The specimen comprised CD8+ T cells from cultured PBMCs, sampled from culture after CMV antigen stimulation. The receptors stem from a human donor in good health (CMV status not recorded). Some clones in this sample may be carry-over from other donors' samples.

The chain has TRBV5-1 and TRBJ2-5; possible D gene TRBD1, 5 bases. This CDR3 is 12 amino acids long. Germline CDR1 SGHRS, CDR2 YFSETQ. Trimming removed 6 bases at V and 5 bases at J, with 11 bases between. CDR3 DNA sequence: TGCGCCAGCATGCGAGACAGTGAGACCCAGTACTTC. Translating gives CASMRDSETQYF. Supplemented by reference TRBV5-1 and TRBJ2-5, the full variable domain reads KAGVTQTPRYLIKTRGQQVTLSCSPISGHRSVSWYQQTPGQGLQFLFEYFSETQRNKGNFPGRFSGRQFSNSRSEMNVSTLELGDSALYLCASMRDSETQYFGPGTRLLVL.

This clonotype has at least ten counts. The chain employs TRBV6-1 and TRBJ2-7, with D possibly being TRBD1 (5 bases). The length of the CDR3 is 17 residues. Germline-derived CDR1 and CDR2 are MNHNS and SASEGT. Trimming cost V 0 bases and J 5 bases, with 20 bases left between them. As DNA, the CDR3 is TGTGCCAGCAGTGAAGCATTGAAGTTGACAGACCCCCACGAGCAGTACTTC. Translated, it gives CASSEALKLTDPHEQYF.

There are a few counts of this clonotype. The V gene is TRBV7-9, the J gene TRBJ2-4, with 11 bases identical to TRBD2. The CDR3 extends over 15 amino acids. Germline trimming cut 1 base from V and 10 bases from J; bases unmatched to any gene: 6. The germline V gene has CDR1 SEHNR and CDR2 FQNEAQ (reference sequence). This CDR3 reads CASSLELGLAAIQYF. CDR3 coding DNA: TGTGCCAGCAGCTTAGAGCTGGGACTAGCGGCTATTCAGTACTTC.

The chain recombines TRBV18 with TRBJ2-7; D assignment may be TRBD1 or TRBD2 (5 bases each). CDR3 length equals 14 residues. Trimming left V 2 bases short and J 2 bases short, with 10 bases between. The germline gives CDR1 KGHSH, CDR2 LQKENI. The CDR3, as DNA: TGTGCCAGCTCACCAGGCCAGGGACCCTACGAGCAGTACTTC. This codes for CASSPGQGPYEQYF.

This clonotype showed up many times. This chain joins TRBV6-1 and TRBJ1-4, with a possible D match to TRBD1 (6 bases). Deletions cut 3 bases from V and 6 bases from J, with 11 bases between. From germline, CDR1 is MNHNS and CDR2 SASEGT. The CDR3 consists of 14 residues. CDR3 region: CASSDYRDHEKLFF. The CDR3 coding sequence is TGTGCCAGCAGTGACTACAGGGACCATGAAAAACTGTTTTTT.

This clonotype was seen a handful of times. The V gene is TRBV7-8, the J gene TRBJ2-1; D is ambiguous. Germline V gene data show CDR1 as SGHVS and CDR2 as FQNEAQ. V lost 1 base and J 4 bases, leaving 14 bases between the germline ends. CDR3 length: 16 amino acids. The CDR3 coding sequence is TGTGCCAGCAGCTTAGGGCCCCGTTGGCAATACAATGAGCAGTTCTTC. Its protein is CASSLGPRWQYNEQFF.

The chain is built from TRBV5-5 and TRBJ1-5; no definite D call. V was shortened by 4 bases and J by 2 bases, with 7 bases between the two germline ends. The CDR3 is 13 residues long. Germline V lookup: CDR1 SGHKS, CDR2 YYEKEE (reference sequence). The CDR3: CASSTAGNQPQHF. CDR3 in DNA: TGTGCCAGCAGCACAGCCGGCAATCAGCCCCAGCATTTT. The whole variable domain, filled in from reference TRBV5-5 and TRBJ1-5, reads DAGVTQSPTHLIKTRGQQVTLRCSPISGHKSVSWYQQVLGQGPQFIFQYYEKEERGRGNFPDRFSARQFPNYSSELNVNALLLGDSALYLCASSTAGNQPQHFGDGTRLSIL.

This chain joins TRBV7-9 and TRBJ2-5; 10 bases line up with TRBD1. Trimming took 4 bases from V and 5 from J; bases not matched to a gene: 13. The CDR3 has 17 residues. Germline V gives CDR1 SEHNR, CDR2 FQNEAQ (reference sequence). The CDR3 nucleotides read TGTGCCAGCAGCTCTCTCCGGGACAGGGGCTCCCCGGAGACCCAGTACTTC. Amino acid sequence: CASSSLRDRGSPETQYF.

In its sample, this clonotype was seen a few times. J is TRBJ1-5 and V is TRBV7-8; possible D gene TRBD1, 6 bases. The germline CDR1 and CDR2 sequences are SGHVS and FQNEAQ. Trimming left V 0 bases short and J 7 bases short, with 16 bases between. CDR3 size: 16 residues. The CDR3 DNA reads as TGTGCCAGCAGCTTAGCACCCCTACAGGGAGGCCAGCCCCAGCATTTT. It encodes CASSLAPLQGGQPQHF.

The chain links TRBV2 to TRBJ2-1, with 13 positions matching TRBD2. The CDR3 sequence is 15 residues long. Germline V gives CDR1 SNHLY, CDR2 FYNNEI. The V gene end was trimmed by 5 bases and the J gene end by 3 bases; junction bases not matched to a gene: 1. The CDR3 is CASSRTSGGYNEQFF. In DNA, the CDR3 is TGTGCCAGCAGTCGGACTAGCGGGGGCTACAATGAGCAGTTCTTC.

This clonotype showed up just a few times. This chain connects TRBV29-1 to TRBJ1-4; 9 nucleotides match TRBD1. The CDR3 contains 14 residues. Looked up from germline, CDR1 is SQVTM and CDR2 is ANQGSEA. J gave up 8 bases and V 5 bases, and 9 bases lay outside the gene matches. The CDR3 loop is CSVLPGQGEEKLFF. CDR3 sequence (DNA): TGCAGCGTTCTCCCGGGACAGGGTGAAGAAAAACTGTTTTTT.

This clonotype was counted ten times or more. The genes are TRBV7-2 and TRBJ2-5; D remains ambiguous. The germline V and J ends were trimmed by 0 bases and 2 bases, with 4 bases remaining between them. Germline lookup yields CDR1 SGHTA and CDR2 FQGNSA. The CDR3 loop spans 13 amino acids. In DNA form, the CDR3 reads TGTGCCAGCAGCTTAGCCAGGCAAGAGACCCAGTACTTC. Protein sequence: CASSLARQETQYF.

V gene TRBV5-4 combines with J gene TRBJ2-1; 11 bases agree with TRBD2. With V trimmed by 2 bases and J by 15 bases, 16 bases remained unmatched. Per germline, CDR1 SGHNT and CDR2 YYREEE (reference sequence). This CDR3 region has 16 residues. The CDR3 sequence: CASSLLTSGAPRPSFF. In DNA, the CDR3 is TGTGCCAGCAGCTTACTGACTAGCGGGGCCCCGCGCCCCTCGTTCTTC. The whole variable domain, filled in from reference TRBV5-4 and TRBJ2-1, reads ETGVTQSPTHLIKTRGQQVTLRCSSQSGHNTVSWYQQALGQGPQFIFQYYREEENGRGNFPPRFSGLQFPNYSSELNVNALELDDSALYLCASSLLTSGAPRPSFFGPGTRLTVL.

The chain is built from TRBV6-1 and TRBJ2-7; no firm D call. The germline V gene encodes CDR1 MNHNS and CDR2 SASEGT. CDR3 size: 14 residues. V was trimmed by 6 bases and J by 5 bases, leaving 17 bases between them. The CDR3 reads CASSLEPLNHEQYF. The CDR3 DNA reads TGTGCCAGCAGCCTCGAGCCCCTTAATCACGAGCAGTACTTC.

The gene calls are TRBV6-6 and TRBJ1-2; D unresolved. V lost 2 bases and J 2 bases, leaving 9 bases between the germline ends. There are 14 residues in the CDR3. Germline lookup yields CDR1 MNHNY and CDR2 SVGAGI (reference sequence). CDR3 residues: CASSYLQTNYGYTF. CDR3 DNA: TGTGCCAGCAGTTACCTACAGACAAACTATGGCTACACCTTC.

Ten or more counts support this clonotype. The genes are TRBV28 and TRBJ1-1; D may be TRBD1 (6 bases). Germline values: CDR1 MDHEN, CDR2 SYDVKM. The CDR3 totals 13 residues. V was shortened by 7 bases and J by 3 bases, with 12 bases between the two germline ends. As DNA, the CDR3 is TGTGCCAGCAACAGGGAACTTGACACTGAAGCTTTCTTT. It is translated as CASNRELDTEAFF. Variable domain in full (rest from reference TRBV28 and TRBJ1-1): DVKVTQSSRYLVKRTGEKVFLECVQDMDHENMFWYRQDPGLGLRLIYFSYDVKMKEKGDIPEGYSVSREKKERFSLILESASTNQTSMYLCASNRELDTEAFFGQGTRLTVV.

This clonotype was seen repeatedly, ten times or more. The gene calls are TRBV10-3 and TRBJ1-1; no clear D gene. CDR1 and CDR2 (germline): ENHRY, SYGVKD. This CDR3 is built from 15 residues. V dropped 2 bases and J dropped 0 bases, with 10 bases sitting between them. The CDR3 loop reads CAISESQVLNTEAFF. CDR3 coding DNA: TGTGCCATCAGTGAGAGTCAAGTCCTGAACACTGAAGCTTTCTTT.